This is a list of T cell receptor beta chains from one sample in a study of T-cell reconstitution after alpha-beta-depleted transplantation in children. Each CDR3 protein gets one entry after TCRdb re-called the PCR reads with MiXCR. The repertoire holds approximately 150,000 distinct CDR3 sequences, with 8.8% as singletons. The sample in question was PBMCs, mostly from graft donor cells, obtained 180 days after TCRalphabeta/CD19-depleted stem cell transplant. The source of these receptors is a female patient aged 2-15 years who had a stem cell transplant for congenital amegakaryocytic thrombocytopenia, so the T cells may come from the graft donor. Each CDR3 is given with its conserved first and last residue. The order of the fields is clone size, V gene, D gene, J gene, CDR3 protein, CDR3 DNA. A D gene is named only where the DNA matches it firmly. Clone size is given for some rows only: seen once, a few or many times, or a class if the clone is expanded.

-	TRBV12-3/TRBV12-4	-	TRBJ2-1	CASSYRWFHSYNEQFF	TGTGCCAGCAGCTATCGTTGGTTCCACTCCTACAATGAGCAGTTCTTC
many	TRBV28	-	TRBJ2-6	CASSPTNSGANVLTF	TGTGCCAGCAGCCCGACGAATTCTGGGGCCAACGTCCTGACTTTC
-	TRBV20-1	TRBD2	TRBJ2-1	CSAPGLAMDEQFF	TGCAGTGCTCCGGGACTAGCTATGGATGAGCAGTTCTTC
many	TRBV4-2	-	TRBJ2-5	CASSQDSQRQETQYF	TGTGCCAGCAGCCAAGACTCGCAGCGGCAAGAGACCCAGTACTTC
-	TRBV6-1	-	TRBJ1-2	CATRGRGNYGYTF	TGTGCCACCCGCGGCAGGGGAAACTATGGCTACACCTTC
many	TRBV11-1	-	TRBJ2-7	CASSPKGDSGSTYEQYF	TGTGCCAGCAGCCCTAAGGGAGACTCCGGGTCCACTTACGAGCAGTACTTC
many	TRBV28	-	TRBJ1-1	CASGLLTDLGVGDEAFF	TGTGCCAGCGGCCTTTTAACCGACCTCGGGGTGGGGGATGAAGCTTTCTTT
many	TRBV20-1	TRBD1	TRBJ1-3	CSAAGQLYSGNTIYF	TGCAGTGCGGCGGGACAGCTTTACTCTGGAAACACCATATATTTT
-	TRBV20-1	-	TRBJ2-3	CSARDRGITDTQYF	TGCAGTGCTAGAGATCGTGGCATCACAGATACGCAGTATTTT
-	TRBV5-1	TRBD2	TRBJ2-1	CASSRPGLAGAKGGNEQFF	TGCGCCAGCAGCCGGCCGGGACTAGCGGGAGCCAAGGGGGGGAATGAGCAGTTCTTC
few	TRBV6-5	-	TRBJ1-6	CASSYSSPTVSYNSPLHF	TGTGCCAGCAGTTACTCGAGTCCGACAGTCTCCTATAATTCACCCCTCCACTTT
many	TRBV29-1	-	TRBJ2-7	CSVVSYPYEQYF	TGCAGCGTTGTTTCCTACCCCTACGAGCAGTACTTC
many	TRBV7-6	-	TRBJ2-1	CASSLGPLNEQFF	TGTGCCAGCAGCTTAGGCCCCCTTAACGAGCAGTTCTTC
many	TRBV28	-	TRBJ1-6	CASSIDSYSPLHF	TGTGCCAGCAGTATAGACAGTTATTCACCCCTCCACTTT
many	TRBV28	-	TRBJ1-1	CASSYFRGPEAFF	TGTGCCAGCAGTTATTTCAGGGGACCTGAAGCTTTCTTT
many	TRBV28	-	TRBJ1-1	CASSSVVVAFF	TGTGCCAGCAGTTCAGTTGTCGTAGCTTTCTTT
many	TRBV5-1	-	TRBJ2-7	CASSTDLTYEQYF	TGCGCCAGCAGCACGGACCTCACCTACGAGCAGTACTTC
many	TRBV24-1	-	TRBJ1-2	CATSDLRTLYGYTF	TGTGCCACCAGTGATCTCCGGACACTTTATGGCTACACCTTC
few	TRBV18	-	TRBJ1-2	CASSPLLGGYTF	TGTGCCAGCTCACCCCTATTGGGAGGCTACACCTTC
few	TRBV7-2	TRBD2	TRBJ2-1	CASSFRPSGGDEQFF	TGTGCCAGCAGCTTCCGACCTAGCGGGGGGGATGAGCAGTTCTTC
-	TRBV12-3/TRBV12-4	-	TRBJ1-2	CASSLTVYGYTF	TGTGCCAGCAGCCTGACGGTCTATGGCTACACCTTC
many	TRBV12-3/TRBV12-4	-	TRBJ2-3	CASSSWAGDSTDTQYF	TGTGCCAGCAGTTCCTGGGCAGGGGATAGCACAGATACGCAGTATTTT
many	TRBV5-1	TRBD1	TRBJ2-2	CASSLRQGAGELFF	TGCGCCAGCAGCTTACGACAGGGGGCCGGGGAGCTGTTTTTT
few	TRBV21-1	-	TRBJ2-7	CASSKAQGIGEQYF	TGTGCCAGCAGCAAAGCACAGGGTATAGGCGAGCAGTACTTC
many	TRBV12-3/TRBV12-4	-	TRBJ1-2	CASSSPGLGVYGYTF	TGTGCCAGCAGTTCCCCAGGGCTTGGTGTCTATGGCTACACCTTC
-	TRBV20-1	-	TRBJ2-7	CSARGLSTYEQYF	TGCAGTGCTAGAGGACTTTCGACCTACGAGCAGTACTTC
few	TRBV19	-	TRBJ2-5	CASFGGKQETQYF	TGTGCCAGTTTTGGAGGCAAACAAGAGACCCAGTACTTC
many	TRBV5-1	-	TRBJ2-1	CASSLRGARSYNEQFF	TGCGCCAGCAGCTTGCGAGGGGCTCGCTCCTACAATGAGCAGTTCTTC
many	TRBV6-4	TRBD2	TRBJ2-1	CASSDSSSGDNEQFF	TGTGCCAGCAGTGACTCCTCTAGCGGAGACAATGAGCAGTTCTTC
many	TRBV29-1	-	TRBJ2-5	CSVDGGPGWQETQYF	TGCAGCGTTGATGGGGGACCTGGGTGGCAAGAGACCCAGTACTTC
many	TRBV18	TRBD1	TRBJ2-5	CASSSQQGRIQETQYF	TGTGCCAGCTCATCACAACAGGGGAGAATACAAGAGACCCAGTACTTC
-	TRBV12-3/TRBV12-4	-	TRBJ2-1	CASRSTTLDGPTNNEQFF	TGTGCCAGCAGGAGCACAACTTTAGACGGACCGACGAACAATGAGCAGTTCTTC
many	TRBV7-6	-	TRBJ1-2	CASSPGRNNYGYTF	TGTGCCAGCAGCCCCGGACGGAATAACTATGGCTACACCTTC
-	TRBV5-1	-	TRBJ2-7	CASSLRSHNYEQYF	TGCGCCAGCAGCTTGCGATCTCATAACTACGAGCAGTACTTC
many	TRBV5-1	TRBD2	TRBJ2-2	CASSQTSDPGELFF	TGCGCCAGCAGCCAAACTAGCGACCCCGGGGAGCTGTTTTTT
many	TRBV11-2	TRBD2	TRBJ2-7	CASSVGTSGRTSSYEQYF	TGTGCCAGCAGCGTAGGGACTAGCGGGAGGACATCTTCCTACGAGCAGTACTTC
many	TRBV20-1	TRBD2	TRBJ2-4	CSARPGLAGINIQYF	TGCAGTGCTAGACCCGGACTAGCGGGGATCAACATTCAGTACTTC
few	TRBV12-3/TRBV12-4	TRBD1	TRBJ2-3	CASSLRVRDRRSTDTQYF	TGTGCCAGCAGCCTTCGCGTCCGGGACAGGAGGTCCACAGATACGCAGTATTTT
few	TRBV7-2	TRBD1	TRBJ1-1	CASSQRPGTGENTEAFF	TGTGCCAGCAGCCAACGTCCCGGGACAGGGGAGAACACTGAAGCTTTCTTT